The subject of this entry is one T cell receptor (beta chain). The target of this receptor is not known. No qualities accompany the bases; no much larger clone lies one base away. The sample is drawn from a study of CD8+ T cells in alopecia areata (dated by TCRdb to the late 2010s). Background on the whole study: Treated patients were enrolled in an open-label pilot trial of oral tofacitinib at 5 to 10 mg twice daily for moderate-to-severe alopecia areata. Tofacitinib was administered for 6 to 18 months, and 6 months of follow-up off drug were then conducted to assess delayed response and recurrence. High-throughput TCRbeta sequencing was used to examine T cell clonal expansion in alopecia areata in both the C3H/HeJ mouse model and human patients. Scalp tissue and sorted CD4+ and CD8+ peripheral blood T cells from patchy and totalis/universalis alopecia areata patients and from healthy controls were covered by human TCRbeta sequencing. Tofacitinib-treated patients had biopsies at baseline and at 4 and 24 weeks of treatment, with a later scalp biopsy in several patients. Scalp clonality was compared among normal scalp (n=4), patchy alopecia areata scalp (n=8), and alopecia totalis/universalis scalp (n=8). RNA was obtained with the PAXgene miRNA kit for fixed scalp, the miRNeasy kit for PBMCs, and the RNeasy kit for mouse skin. TCRbeta CDR3 regions were amplified by immunoSEQ multiplex PCR with 35 Vbeta forward and 13 Jbeta reverse primers. What the work shows at the level of the full study, not this receptor alone: Compared with normal scalp, lesional scalp had higher clonality and more expanded CD8+ clones, particularly in alopecia totalis/universalis, a pattern that suggests antigenic drive. Compared with mice, TCR sequences shared between patients were less clear, possibly partly because of HLA diversity across the patient population. Resident alphabeta T cells in normal human skin are also sequenced, complicating scalp TCR repertoire analysis, unlike mouse skin dominated by gammadelta T cells.

Spanning cysteine to phenylalanine, the CDR3 consists of 16 amino acids. Only the CDR3 portion is preserved as DNA: 48 bases, with reading frame beginning at the first base. CDR1 GTSNPN and CDR2 SVGIG were looked up in the germline V gene (reference sequence). Trimming removed 0 bases from V and 7 bases from J, leaving 19 bases between the germline ends. Library preparation employed the immunoSEQ multiplex PCR assay. RNA was extracted from all samples and reverse transcribed into cDNA as template for TCR sequencing. First-strand cDNA was synthesized with SuperScript III using a 2:1 mix of oligo-dT and random hexamers. Amplification bias was assessed with a synthetic immune receptor repertoire, and residual bias was removed computationally. In the authors' own workflow: Raw reads were preprocessed to remove errors, and CDR3 was defined according to IMGT conventions as the region from the conserved cysteine to phenylalanine. Clonality was computed by normalizing Shannon entropy by log2 of the number of productive unique TCRs and subtracting the result from 1. CD4 or CD8 identity of scalp clones was inferred by cross-referencing scalp TCRbeta sequences with sorted blood CD4 and CD8 repertoires. TCRdb stores this immuneACCESS table with in-frame sequences only. Part of the clones is absent; in the studies checked, under half of the shortfall reflects unresolved V genes, and no reason is known for the rest. V, J and clone size are taken as reported in that table, and D and trimming were inferred from the DNA itself. Here the sample has around 250,000 clones; 67% occur a single time. The top ten hold more than 0.95% of the sample.

What this sample's time point label stands for: baseline before oral tofacitinib. Lesional scalp punch biopsies and peripheral blood were obtained from alopecia areata patients. PBMCs were separated by density centrifugation and stained for CD3, CD4 and CD8, after which CD4+ and CD8+ T cells were sorted on a FACSAria. Sequencing was performed on CD4+ T cells sorted from blood, taken at week 0. The chain is assembled from TRBV30 and TRBJ2-1; the D segment might be TRBD1 or TRBD2, since each matches 5 bases. This TCR derives from a human donor with alopecia areata. The sequenced DNA is TGTGCCTGGAGTGTAGGTTCTAGCAGGGCATTAAATGAGCAGTTCTTC. Its translation is CAWSVGSSRALNEQFF.